These T cell receptor beta chains were read from a single sample in a study of regulatory T cells in long-lasting Graves disease. MiXCR, run by TCRdb on the multiplex PCR reads, gives a single entry per CDR3 protein. The table includes 400,000 to 550,000 distinct CDR3 sequences, about 16% detected once. These records were also assigned to another study, of T cells in Graves' hyperthyroidism and ophthalmopathy.

The source was peripheral blood mononuclear cells (PBMCs), collected at new diagnosis, from a patient treated with antithyroid drugs. These receptors came from a woman aged 25-40 years with Graves disease. CDR3s include the opening cysteine and the closing phenylalanine or tryptophan. The order of the fields is D gene, J gene, clone size, V gene, CDR3 protein, CDR3 DNA. The D gene is left open where the match is weak. The size field is filled for only some rows; it gives once, few, many or a size class.

d_call: .
j_call: TRBJ1-2
clone_size: .
v_call: TRBV19
cdr3_aa: CASSGWENYGYTF
cdr3_nt: TGTGCCAGTAGCGGGTGGGAAAACTATGGCTACACCTTC

d_call: .
j_call: TRBJ2-1
clone_size: many
v_call: TRBV24-1
cdr3_aa: CATSDSARRDEQFF
cdr3_nt: TGTGCCACCAGTGATTCAGCTCGGCGGGATGAGCAGTTCTTC

d_call: .
j_call: TRBJ1-1
clone_size: many
v_call: TRBV29-1
cdr3_aa: CSGGTEAFF
cdr3_nt: TGCAGCGGAGGCACTGAAGCTTTCTTT

d_call: .
j_call: TRBJ2-2
clone_size: many
v_call: TRBV12-3/TRBV12-4
cdr3_aa: CASIVGLHTGELFF
cdr3_nt: TGTGCCAGCATCGTGGGACTGCACACCGGGGAGCTGTTTTTT

d_call: .
j_call: TRBJ2-7
clone_size: .
v_call: TRBV10-3
cdr3_aa: CAISESGGESSYEQYF
cdr3_nt: TGTGCCATCAGTGAGTCGGGGGGAGAGAGCTCCTACGAGCAGTACTTC

d_call: TRBD2
j_call: TRBJ2-1
clone_size: many
v_call: TRBV11-2
cdr3_aa: CASRPLAGRYNEQFF
cdr3_nt: TGTGCCAGCAGACCGCTAGCGGGCCGCTACAATGAGCAGTTCTTC

d_call: TRBD1
j_call: TRBJ2-2
clone_size: .
v_call: TRBV13
cdr3_aa: CASSDRGENTGELFF
cdr3_nt: TGTGCCAGTAGCGACAGGGGCGAAAACACCGGGGAGCTGTTTTTT

d_call: TRBD1
j_call: TRBJ2-7
clone_size: many
v_call: TRBV11-2
cdr3_aa: CASSLDPGTGGYEQYF
cdr3_nt: TGTGCCAGCAGCTTAGATCCGGGGACAGGGGGCTACGAGCAGTACTTC

d_call: TRBD2
j_call: TRBJ2-1
clone_size: .
v_call: TRBV6-9
cdr3_aa: CASSYLLTSGRKNEQFF
cdr3_nt: TGTGCCAGCAGTTACCTCCTGACTAGCGGGAGAAAAAATGAGCAGTTCTTC

d_call: TRBD1
j_call: TRBJ2-6
clone_size: .
v_call: TRBV27
cdr3_aa: CASSPDRGAGANVLTF
cdr3_nt: TGTGCCAGCAGTCCGGACAGGGGAGCTGGGGCCAACGTCCTGACTTTC

d_call: .
j_call: TRBJ2-7
clone_size: few
v_call: TRBV28
cdr3_aa: CASRTLTPAEQYF
cdr3_nt: TGTGCCAGCAGGACGCTAACACCCGCCGAGCAGTACTTC

d_call: TRBD1
j_call: TRBJ1-2
clone_size: many
v_call: TRBV20-1
cdr3_aa: CSAPDRGGYTF
cdr3_nt: TGCAGTGCTCCTGACAGGGGCGGCTACACCTTC

d_call: .
j_call: TRBJ1-2
clone_size: .
v_call: TRBV12-3/TRBV12-4
cdr3_aa: CASSLGGGEGYGYTF
cdr3_nt: TGTGCCAGCAGTTTAGGTGGGGGGGAGGGCTATGGCTACACCTTC

d_call: .
j_call: TRBJ1-1
clone_size: few
v_call: TRBV5-6
cdr3_aa: CASSSGGGTEAFF
cdr3_nt: TGTGCCAGCAGCTCGGGAGGAGGCACTGAAGCTTTCTTT

d_call: TRBD2
j_call: TRBJ2-2
clone_size: .
v_call: TRBV4-1
cdr3_aa: CASSQDLRTSGRSGTGELFF
cdr3_nt: TGCGCCAGCAGCCAAGATCTTAGGACTAGCGGGAGGAGTGGAACCGGGGAGCTGTTTTTT

d_call: .
j_call: TRBJ1-2
clone_size: few
v_call: TRBV19
cdr3_aa: CASSKIGEDGNYGYTF
cdr3_nt: TGTGCCAGTAGTAAGATTGGGGAGGACGGAAACTATGGCTACACCTTC

d_call: TRBD1
j_call: TRBJ1-1
clone_size: many
v_call: TRBV2
cdr3_aa: CASNRDRRANTEAFF
cdr3_nt: TGTGCCAGCAACCGGGACAGGCGGGCTAACACTGAAGCTTTCTTT

d_call: .
j_call: TRBJ2-2
clone_size: .
v_call: TRBV5-1
cdr3_aa: CASSLGRRGTGELFF
cdr3_nt: TGCGCCAGCAGCTTGGGTCGGCGGGGCACCGGGGAGCTGTTTTTT

d_call: TRBD1
j_call: TRBJ2-1
clone_size: many
v_call: TRBV7-9
cdr3_aa: CASSLEAVQGANEQFF
cdr3_nt: TGTGCCAGCAGCTTGGAAGCGGTACAGGGGGCCAATGAGCAGTTCTTC

d_call: .
j_call: TRBJ2-7
clone_size: many
v_call: TRBV7-3
cdr3_aa: CASSLSGAPYEQYF
cdr3_nt: TGTGCCAGCAGCTTAAGTGGGGCACCCTACGAGCAGTACTTC

d_call: TRBD1
j_call: TRBJ2-5
clone_size: many
v_call: TRBV6-5
cdr3_aa: CASSSGQGMKTQYF
cdr3_nt: TGTGCCAGCAGTTCGGGACAGGGAATGAAGACCCAGTACTTC

d_call: TRBD2
j_call: TRBJ2-7
clone_size: many
v_call: TRBV5-1
cdr3_aa: CASSNPSGSMDEQYF
cdr3_nt: TGCGCCAGCAGCAACCCTAGCGGGAGTATGGACGAGCAGTACTTC

d_call: .
j_call: TRBJ2-7
clone_size: .
v_call: TRBV12-5
cdr3_aa: CASGRLGGPRQSEQYF
cdr3_nt: TGTGCTAGTGGTCGACTAGGGGGCCCACGCCAATCCGAGCAGTACTTC

d_call: TRBD1
j_call: TRBJ1-2
clone_size: few
v_call: TRBV11-2
cdr3_aa: CASSRAGDSPNYGYTF
cdr3_nt: TGTGCCAGCAGCCGAGCCGGGGACAGCCCTAACTATGGCTACACCTTC

d_call: TRBD2
j_call: TRBJ2-3
clone_size: many
v_call: TRBV6-2/TRBV6-3
cdr3_aa: CASSQRAGGPGDTQYF
cdr3_nt: TGTGCCAGCAGTCAAAGAGCGGGAGGGCCGGGAGATACGCAGTATTTT

d_call: TRBD2
j_call: TRBJ2-2
clone_size: many
v_call: TRBV20-1
cdr3_aa: CSAHTGLAGESGELFF
cdr3_nt: TGCAGTGCCCACACCGGACTAGCGGGAGAATCCGGGGAGCTGTTTTTT

d_call: .
j_call: TRBJ1-2
clone_size: few
v_call: TRBV9
cdr3_aa: CASTGRRGYGYTF
cdr3_nt: TGTGCCAGCACGGGGCGAAGGGGTTATGGCTACACCTTC

d_call: .
j_call: TRBJ2-7
clone_size: few
v_call: TRBV30
cdr3_aa: CVWSVYGPDFGPLNEQYF
cdr3_nt: TGTGTCTGGAGTGTATACGGGCCGGACTTCGGCCCTCTGAACGAGCAGTACTTC

d_call: TRBD1
j_call: TRBJ2-7
clone_size: many
v_call: TRBV27
cdr3_aa: CASSPQGASSEQYF
cdr3_nt: TGTGCCAGCAGTCCGCAGGGGGCGTCTTCCGAGCAGTACTTC

d_call: TRBD2
j_call: TRBJ2-3
clone_size: few
v_call: TRBV6-5
cdr3_aa: CASSYSGSGKSADTQYF
cdr3_nt: TGTGCCAGCAGTTACTCGGGGAGCGGGAAATCTGCAGATACGCAGTATTTT

d_call: TRBD2
j_call: TRBJ2-7
clone_size: once
v_call: TRBV11-2
cdr3_aa: CASSSGASGGGYEQYF
cdr3_nt: TGTGCCAGCAGCTCCGGGGCTAGCGGGGGAGGCTACGAGCAGTACTTC

d_call: .
j_call: TRBJ1-3
clone_size: few
v_call: TRBV5-1
cdr3_aa: CASSYGQTLADPIYF
cdr3_nt: TGCGCCAGCAGCTACGGACAGACCTTAGCCGACCCCATATATTTT

d_call: .
j_call: TRBJ2-7
clone_size: many
v_call: TRBV11-2
cdr3_aa: CASSPHGGFSYEQYF
cdr3_nt: TGTGCCAGCAGCCCTCACGGGGGCTTCTCCTACGAGCAGTACTTC

d_call: .
j_call: TRBJ2-7
clone_size: many
v_call: TRBV6-1
cdr3_aa: CASEGRDEQYF
cdr3_nt: TGTGCCAGCGAGGGGCGGGACGAGCAGTACTTC

d_call: TRBD1
j_call: TRBJ2-3
clone_size: .
v_call: TRBV19
cdr3_aa: CASSNVNRGFRDTQYF
cdr3_nt: TGTGCCAGTAGTAATGTGAACAGGGGTTTCAGAGATACGCAGTATTTT

d_call: TRBD1
j_call: TRBJ2-2
clone_size: few
v_call: TRBV12-3/TRBV12-4
cdr3_aa: CASTRAGTGGAAGELFF
cdr3_nt: TGTGCCAGCACTCGAGCCGGGACAGGGGGCGCAGCCGGGGAGCTGTTTTTT

d_call: TRBD1
j_call: TRBJ2-2
clone_size: many
v_call: TRBV3-1
cdr3_aa: CASSQDRGQGGFANTGELFF
cdr3_nt: TGTGCCAGCAGCCAAGATCGGGGACAGGGGGGCTTCGCGAACACCGGGGAGCTGTTTTTT

d_call: .
j_call: TRBJ1-2
clone_size: few
v_call: TRBV2
cdr3_aa: CASSEGAAHLYGYTF
cdr3_nt: TGTGCCAGCAGTGAAGGGGCAGCTCACCTCTATGGCTACACCTTC

d_call: .
j_call: TRBJ1-4
clone_size: few
v_call: TRBV4-1
cdr3_aa: CASSQEGLLNEKLFF
cdr3_nt: TGCGCCAGCAGCCAAGAAGGTCTACTCAATGAAAAACTGTTTTTT

d_call: .
j_call: TRBJ1-1
clone_size: few
v_call: TRBV20-1
cdr3_aa: CSANMNTEAFF
cdr3_nt: TGCAGTGCTAACATGAACACTGAAGCTTTCTTT

d_call: .
j_call: TRBJ2-1
clone_size: many
v_call: TRBV27
cdr3_aa: CASSLPGLRSYNEQFF
cdr3_nt: TGTGCCAGCAGTTTGCCAGGACTACGGTCCTACAATGAGCAGTTCTTC

d_call: .
j_call: TRBJ2-7
clone_size: few
v_call: TRBV5-1
cdr3_aa: CASRSSRDNYEQYF
cdr3_nt: TGCGCCAGCAGATCCTCCCGCGACAACTACGAGCAGTACTTC

d_call: .
j_call: TRBJ1-5
clone_size: .
v_call: TRBV24-1
cdr3_aa: CATSDLGDDNQPQHF
cdr3_nt: TGTGCCACCAGTGATTTAGGGGACGACAATCAGCCCCAGCATTTT

d_call: TRBD2
j_call: TRBJ2-7
clone_size: many
v_call: TRBV6-2/TRBV6-3
cdr3_aa: CASSEGSGRPSYEQYF
cdr3_nt: TGTGCCAGCAGTGAAGGGAGCGGGAGGCCATCCTACGAGCAGTACTTC

d_call: .
j_call: TRBJ2-7
clone_size: few
v_call: TRBV24-1
cdr3_aa: CATSDLREQYF
cdr3_nt: TGTGCCACCAGTGATTTGCGCGAGCAGTACTTC

d_call: TRBD1
j_call: TRBJ2-1
clone_size: .
v_call: TRBV15
cdr3_aa: CATSAKLTGDEQFF
cdr3_nt: TGTGCCACCAGCGCAAAACTCACAGGGGATGAGCAGTTCTTC

d_call: TRBD1
j_call: TRBJ1-2
clone_size: many
v_call: TRBV29-1
cdr3_aa: CSVVRGEGYTF
cdr3_nt: TGCAGCGTTGTCAGGGGGGAAGGCTACACCTTC

d_call: .
j_call: TRBJ1-2
clone_size: few
v_call: TRBV28
cdr3_aa: CASSNQGPYGYTF
cdr3_nt: TGTGCCAGCAGCAATCAGGGACCCTATGGCTACACCTTC

d_call: .
j_call: TRBJ2-2
clone_size: many
v_call: TRBV7-2
cdr3_aa: CASSLVRGKTGELFF
cdr3_nt: TGTGCCAGCAGCTTAGTTAGGGGAAAGACCGGGGAGCTGTTTTTT

d_call: .
j_call: TRBJ1-1
clone_size: few
v_call: TRBV6-2/TRBV6-3
cdr3_aa: CASSVTGTNTEAFF
cdr3_nt: TGTGCCAGCAGTGTTACCGGGACGAACACTGAAGCTTTCTTT

d_call: .
j_call: TRBJ2-7
clone_size: .
v_call: TRBV6-5
cdr3_aa: CASSYSRPEYGEQYF
cdr3_nt: TGTGCCAGCAGTTACTCTAGGCCGGAGTACGGGGAGCAGTACTTC

d_call: .
j_call: TRBJ2-7
clone_size: .
v_call: TRBV19
cdr3_aa: CASSMDYTYEQYF
cdr3_nt: TGTGCCAGTAGTATGGACTATACCTACGAGCAGTACTTC

d_call: .
j_call: TRBJ2-3
clone_size: many
v_call: TRBV20-1
cdr3_aa: CSAVGGRVDDTQYF
cdr3_nt: TGCAGCGCAGTAGGAGGGCGGGTGGATGATACGCAGTATTTT

d_call: TRBD2
j_call: TRBJ2-7
clone_size: many
v_call: TRBV6-1
cdr3_aa: CASSKYSGSGYEQYF
cdr3_nt: TGTGCCAGCAGTAAGTATAGCGGGAGTGGATACGAGCAGTACTTC

d_call: .
j_call: TRBJ1-2
clone_size: many
v_call: TRBV5-6
cdr3_aa: CASSLRFGTSTSYGYTF
cdr3_nt: TGTGCCAGCAGCTTGCGGTTCGGGACCTCGACCTCCTATGGCTACACCTTC